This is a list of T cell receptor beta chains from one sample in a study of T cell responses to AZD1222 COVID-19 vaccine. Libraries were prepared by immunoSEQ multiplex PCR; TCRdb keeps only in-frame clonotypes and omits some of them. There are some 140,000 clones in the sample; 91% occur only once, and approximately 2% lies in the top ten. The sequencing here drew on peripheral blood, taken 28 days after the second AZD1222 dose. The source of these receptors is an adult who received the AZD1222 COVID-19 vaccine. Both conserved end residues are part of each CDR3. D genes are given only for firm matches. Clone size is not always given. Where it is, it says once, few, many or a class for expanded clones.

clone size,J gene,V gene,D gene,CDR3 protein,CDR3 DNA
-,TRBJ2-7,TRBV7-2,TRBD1,CASSPRQGAYEQYF,TGTGCCAGCAGCCCAAGACAGGGGGCATACGAGCAGTACTTC
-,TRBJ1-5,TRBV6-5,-,CASSRLNDQPQHF,TGTGCCAGCAGCCGACTTAACGACCAGCCCCAGCATTTT
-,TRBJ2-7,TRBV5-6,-,CASSFGESYEQYF,TGTGCCAGCAGCTTCGGGGAATCCTACGAGCAGTACTTC
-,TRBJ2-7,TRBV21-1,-,CASTLGGWGTRAYEQYF,TGTGCCAGCACCCTCGGGGGATGGGGGACGCGCGCCTACGAGCAGTACTTC
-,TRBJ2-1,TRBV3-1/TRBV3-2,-,CASSLPPRDEQFF,TGTGCCAGCAGCCTCCCCCCGCGTGATGAGCAGTTCTTC
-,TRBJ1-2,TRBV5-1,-,CASSLPGDYGYTF,TGCGCCAGCAGCTTGCCAGGGGACTATGGCTACACCTTC
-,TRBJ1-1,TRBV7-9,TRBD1,CASSWGQGMNTEAFF,TGTGCCAGCAGCTGGGGACAGGGGATGAACACTGAAGCTTTCTTT
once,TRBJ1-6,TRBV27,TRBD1,CASSLTGTVNSPLHF,TGTGCCAGCAGTTTAACCGGGACAGTTAATTCACCCCTCCACTTT
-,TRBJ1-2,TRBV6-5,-,CASSTLGVIIGYTF,TGTGCCAGCAGTACTCTTGGGGTCATTATTGGCTACACCTTC
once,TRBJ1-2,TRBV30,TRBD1,CAWSPGQGVYGYTF,TGTGCCTGGAGTCCGGGACAGGGGGTCTATGGCTACACCTTC
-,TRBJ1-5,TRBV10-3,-,CAISVGTVNQPQHF,TGTGCCATCAGTGTCGGGACGGTGAATCAGCCCCAGCATTTT
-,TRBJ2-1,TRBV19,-,CASSLMGAPLRDNEQFF,TGTGCCAGTAGCCTCATGGGGGCCCCCCTTCGGGACAATGAGCAGTTCTTC
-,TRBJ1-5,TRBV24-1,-,CATSESGNQPQHF,TGTGCCACCAGTGAGAGTGGGAATCAGCCCCAGCATTTT
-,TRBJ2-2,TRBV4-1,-,CASSQYRNTGELFF,TGCGCCAGCAGCCAATACAGGAACACCGGGGAGCTGTTTTTT
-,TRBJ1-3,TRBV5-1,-,CASSLPAGVGNTIYF,TGCGCCAGCAGCTTGCCGGCAGGGGTTGGAAACACCATATATTTT
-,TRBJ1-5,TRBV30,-,CAWSVQAYSNQPQHF,TGTGCCTGGAGTGTACAAGCTTATAGCAATCAGCCCCAGCATTTT
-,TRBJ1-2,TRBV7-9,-,CASSPESYGYTF,TGTGCCAGCAGCCCGGAGAGCTATGGCTACACCTTC
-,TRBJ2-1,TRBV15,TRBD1,CATRRDRDRVDNEQFF,TGTGCCACCAGAAGAGACCGAGACAGGGTGGACAATGAGCAGTTCTTC
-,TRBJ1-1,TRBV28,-,CASSSDRWNTEAFF,TGTGCCAGCAGTTCCGACAGGTGGAACACTGAAGCTTTCTTT
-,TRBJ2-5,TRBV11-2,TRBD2,CASSPVGPAGDQETQYF,TGTGCCAGCAGCCCCGTAGGTCCAGCGGGGGACCAAGAGACCCAGTACTTC
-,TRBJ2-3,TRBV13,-,CASSLNVRATDTQYF,TGTGCCAGCAGTTTAAACGTCCGGGCGACAGATACGCAGTATTTT
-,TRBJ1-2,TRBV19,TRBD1,CASSTRGRGYYGYTF,TGTGCCAGTAGCACCAGGGGGCGAGGATACTATGGCTACACCTTC
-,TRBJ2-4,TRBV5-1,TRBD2,CASSLFGLEGNIQYF,TGCGCCAGCAGCTTGTTTGGACTAGAGGGAAACATTCAGTACTTC
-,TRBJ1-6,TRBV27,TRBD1,CASTATGWGSPLHF,TGTGCCAGCACCGCGACAGGGTGGGGATCACCCCTCCACTTT
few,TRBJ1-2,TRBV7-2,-,CASSPSEGVGGYTF,TGTGCCAGCAGCCCATCGGAGGGCGTAGGAGGCTACACCTTC
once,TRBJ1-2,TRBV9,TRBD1,CASSQGNYGYTF,TGTGCCAGTTCACAGGGGAACTATGGCTACACCTTC
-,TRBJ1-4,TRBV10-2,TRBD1,CASSPGQGGSATNEKLFF,TGCGCCAGCAGTCCGGGACAGGGAGGAAGTGCAACTAATGAAAAACTGTTTTTT
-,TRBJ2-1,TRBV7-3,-,CASSSTRNNEQFF,TGTGCCAGCAGCTCGACTAGAAATAATGAGCAGTTCTTC
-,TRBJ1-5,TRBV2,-,CASSAGNVNQPQHF,TGTGCCAGCAGTGCAGGGAACGTGAATCAGCCCCAGCATTTT
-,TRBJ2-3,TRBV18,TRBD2,CASSPRAGEVTDTQYF,TGTGCCAGCTCACCCCGGGCGGGGGAAGTTACAGATACGCAGTATTTT
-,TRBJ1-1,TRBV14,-,CASSQAFDRTNTEAFF,TGTGCCAGCAGCCAGGCCTTCGATAGAACGAACACTGAAGCTTTCTTT
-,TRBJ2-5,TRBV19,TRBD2,CASRDTSGSAETQYF,TGTGCCAGTAGAGATACTAGCGGGAGCGCAGAGACCCAGTACTTC
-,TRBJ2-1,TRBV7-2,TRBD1,CASSNRQGVYNEQFF,TGTGCCAGCAGCAACCGACAGGGGGTCTACAATGAGCAGTTCTTC
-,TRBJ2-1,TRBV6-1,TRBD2,CASSEWTSGRNEQFF,TGTGCCAGCAGTGAATGGACTAGCGGGAGGAATGAGCAGTTCTTC
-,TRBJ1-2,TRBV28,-,CASSPSNRAGYTF,TGTGCCAGCAGTCCATCCAACAGGGCGGGCTACACCTTC
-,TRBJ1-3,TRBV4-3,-,CASSPGYSGNTIYF,TGCGCCAGCAGCCCAGGGTACTCTGGAAACACCATATATTTT
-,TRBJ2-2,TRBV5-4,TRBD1,CASSSWGQGPTGELFF,TGTGCCAGCAGCTCTTGGGGACAGGGACCCACCGGGGAGCTGTTTTTT
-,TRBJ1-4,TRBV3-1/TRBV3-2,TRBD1,CASSQDLGTGREKLFF,TGTGCCAGCAGCCAAGATCTTGGGACAGGGAGGGAAAAACTGTTTTTT
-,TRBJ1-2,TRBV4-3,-,CASSQDPILGYTF,TGCGCCAGCAGCCAAGACCCCATCCTCGGCTACACCTTC
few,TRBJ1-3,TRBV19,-,CASREDSYSGNTIYF,TGTGCCAGTAGAGAGGACAGTTACTCTGGAAACACCATATATTTT
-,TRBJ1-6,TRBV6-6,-,CASSYGRSPLHF,TGTGCCAGCAGTTACGGTCGTTCACCCCTCCACTTT
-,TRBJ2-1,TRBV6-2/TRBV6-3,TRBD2,CASSYTRPGLAGIYNEQFF,TGTGCCAGCAGTTACACAAGACCTGGACTAGCGGGAATTTACAATGAGCAGTTCTTC
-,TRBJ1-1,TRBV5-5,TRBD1,CASRRRTGNTEAFF,TGTGCCAGCAGGCGAAGGACAGGGAACACTGAAGCTTTCTTT
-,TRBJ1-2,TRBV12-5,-,CASVNAGFNYGYTF,TGTGCTAGTGTTAATGCTGGATTTAACTATGGCTACACCTTC
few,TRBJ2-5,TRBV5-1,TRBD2,CASSLGPSGGQETQYF,TGCGCCAGCAGCTTGGGTCCTAGCGGGGGTCAAGAGACCCAGTACTTC
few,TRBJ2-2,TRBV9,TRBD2,CASSPRLAGAGELFF,TGTGCCAGCAGCCCCCGACTAGCGGGGGCCGGGGAGCTGTTTTTT
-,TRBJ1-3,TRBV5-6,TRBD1,CASSFTGAGNTIYF,TGTGCCAGCAGCTTCACAGGGGCAGGAAACACCATATATTTT
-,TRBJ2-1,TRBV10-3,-,CAIGWQGGNEQFF,TGTGCCATCGGTTGGCAGGGGGGCAATGAGCAGTTCTTC
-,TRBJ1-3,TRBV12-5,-,CASGLGSSGNTIYF,TGTGCTAGTGGTTTGGGCAGCTCTGGAAACACCATATATTTT
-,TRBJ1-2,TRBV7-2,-,CASSLDPSNYGYTF,TGTGCCAGCAGCTTAGACCCTTCTAACTATGGCTACACCTTC
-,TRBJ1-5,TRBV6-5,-,CASRGRLDQPQHF,TGTGCCAGCAGGGGACGTTTAGATCAGCCCCAGCATTTT
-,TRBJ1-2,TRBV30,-,CAWTLDAPYGYTF,TGTGCCTGGACTCTTGACGCTCCCTATGGCTACACCTTC
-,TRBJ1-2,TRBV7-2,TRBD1,CASSLGRGRGYTF,TGTGCCAGCAGCTTGGGCAGGGGGCGTGGCTACACCTTC
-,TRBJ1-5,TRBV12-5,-,CASGSRNQPQHF,TGTGCTAGTGGGTCCCGCAATCAGCCCCAGCATTTT
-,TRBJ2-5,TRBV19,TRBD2,CASSMTPLRGGETQYF,TGTGCCAGTAGTATGACCCCTCTGCGGGGGGGGGAGACCCAGTACTTC
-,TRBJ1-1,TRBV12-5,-,CASGLIPGADRLSTEAFF,TGTGCTAGTGGTTTAATTCCGGGGGCGGACCGCTTGAGTACTGAAGCTTTCTTT